The 15 T cell receptor beta chains below come from one sample, sequenced in a study of control samples from healthy donors and cancer patients. Assay: immunoSEQ multiplex PCR; the TCRdb copy retains only in-frame clones and omits some. Of tens of thousands of clones listed, roughly 80% are singletons. Sequences were obtained from blood. These TCRs come from a man aged 25-45 years in good health.

The chain couples TRBV6-5 to TRBJ1-2; tentative D call: TRBD1 (6 bases). The CDR3 is 15 amino acids. The V end lost 4 bases, the J end lost 4 bases, and 16 bases lay between the germline ends. Germline lookup yields CDR1 MNHEY and CDR2 SVGAGI. CDR3 nucleotides: TGTGCCAGCAGTTTGGCGGACAGTTACTTCTATGGCTACACCTTC. Amino acid sequence: CASSLADSYFYGYTF.

V and J are TRBV24-1 and TRBJ1-3; D uncertain. In germline, CDR1 is KGHDR, CDR2 SFDVKD. The V and J ends lost 10 bases and 3 bases respectively, with 9 bases between them. The length of the CDR3 is 12 residues. Here the CDR3 DNA reads TGTGCCACGGGTATGGGTGGAAACACCATATATTTT. Amino acids: CATGMGGNTIYF.

The chain carries TRBV18 and TRBJ1-5; D is possibly TRBD1 (5 bases). The CDR3 extends over 15 amino acids. Per germline, CDR1 KGHSH and CDR2 LQKENI. V lost 1 base and J 4 bases, leaving 11 bases between the germline ends. The CDR3 sequence is CASSPLQGRNQPQHF. The CDR3 nucleotides read TGTGCCAGCTCACCACTCCAGGGAAGGAATCAGCCCCAGCATTTT.

The CDR3 DNA reads as TGTGCCTGGAGTGTAAGGAGTGTCTCTGGAAACACCATATATTTT. This gives the protein CAWSVRSVSGNTIYF. This chain connects TRBV30 to TRBJ1-3; D gene uncertain. The CDR3 loop spans 15 amino acids. In germline, CDR1 is GTSNPN, CDR2 SVGIG (reference sequence). V lost 0 bases, J lost 0 bases, and 9 bases lay in between.

Ten or more counts support this clone. The chain recombines TRBV18 with TRBJ1-3; a possible D gene is TRBD1 (5 bases). The V gene's germline CDR1 is KGHSH and CDR2 LQKENI. This CDR3 is 14 amino acids long. V gave up 3 bases and J gave up 3 bases, with 9 bases separating them. The CDR3 region is CASSPGQIGNTIYF. The CDR3 DNA is TGTGCCAGCTCACCCGGACAAATTGGAAACACCATATATTTT.

V is TRBV19 and J is TRBJ1-5; TRBD1 matches 9 bases. Germline loops: CDR1 LNHDA, CDR2 SQIVND (reference sequence). V was clipped by 3 bases and J by 5 bases; unmatched bases: 5. This CDR3 region has 15 residues. CDR3: CASSMRTGVDQPQHF. The DNA of the CDR3 is TGTGCCAGTAGTATGCGGACAGGGGTAGATCAGCCCCAGCATTTT. The full variable domain, rest sourced from reference TRBV19 and TRBJ1-5, is DGGITQSPKYLFRKEGQNVTLSCEQNLNHDAMYWYRQDPGQGLRLIYYSQIVNDFQKGDIAEGYSVSREKKESFPLTVTSAQKNPTAFYLCASSMRTGVDQPQHFGDGTRLSIL.

The gene calls are TRBV7-9 and TRBJ2-7, with 8 bases that match TRBD1. This CDR3 has 12 amino acids. Germline CDR1 is SEHNR and CDR2 is FQNEAQ (reference sequence). Losses at the gene ends were 5 bases for V and 7 bases for J; bases not matched to a gene: 4. CDR3 DNA: TGTGCCAGCAGCAGACAGGGGAGGGAGCAGTACTTC. Translating it yields CASSRQGREQYF.

The chain uses TRBV14 and TRBJ1-1, with a weak D call TRBD1 (6 bases). Germline V gene lookup returns CDR1 SGHDN and CDR2 FVKESK. This CDR3 has 16 residues. Between the trimmed V and J ends, which lost 0 bases and 7 bases, there was a span of 18 bases. CDR3 nucleotides: TGTGCCAGCAGCCAAGATGGTAGGGGACAACAAGGTGAAGCTTTCTTT. It is translated as CASSQDGRGQQGEAFF.

This sequence joins TRBV5-1 and TRBJ2-7; 9 bases line up with TRBD2. The CDR3 extends over 15 amino acids. Per the germline V gene, CDR1 is SGHRS and CDR2 is YFSETQ. Trimming cost V 9 bases and J 2 bases; bases outside gene matches: 12. In DNA, the CDR3 is TGCGCCACGTTAGCGGGGGTTTTATTAACCTACGAGCAGTACTTC. Its protein product is CATLAGVLLTYEQYF.

This rearrangement joins TRBV6-1 to TRBJ1-1; D perhaps matches TRBD1 (6 bases). V shed 1 base and J shed 1 base, with 10 bases lying between them. The CDR3 sequence is 15 residues long. The germline V gene encodes CDR1 MNHNS and CDR2 SASEGT. CDR3 nucleotides: TGTGCCAGCAGTGAAGAGTGGGACAAGAACACTGAAGCTTTCTTT. Protein: CASSEEWDKNTEAFF.

The chain links TRBV5-1 to TRBJ1-1, with 7 bases matching TRBD1. The CDR3 is made up of 15 amino acids. CDR1 is SGHRS and CDR2 is YFSETQ in the germline V gene. The V segment lost 0 bases and the J segment 5 bases; nucleotides outside the gene matches: 7. CDR3 sequence reads: CASSLGDRELTEAFF. The CDR3, as DNA: TGCGCCAGCAGCTTGGGCGACAGGGAGCTGACTGAAGCTTTCTTT.

The chain joins TRBV5-4 to TRBJ1-2; no firm D call. CDR3 length: 12 amino acids. Germline loops: CDR1 SGHNT, CDR2 YYREEE (reference sequence). The V gene lost 0 bases and the J gene lost 8 bases, with 8 bases spanning the gap. For the CDR3, the DNA is TGTGCCAGCAGCTTGGACAGTTTCGGCTACACCTTC. It codes for CASSLDSFGYTF.

The gene calls are TRBV29-1 and TRBJ1-1; tentatively, D is TRBD1 (6 bases). Germline CDR1 and CDR2: SQVTM and ANQGSEA. V was cut by 5 bases and J by 6 bases, with 10 bases left in between. The CDR3 spans 11 residues. CDR3 nucleotide sequence: TGCAGCGTTAACAGGGACGCTGAAGCTTTCTTT. Its translation: CSVNRDAEAFF.

The J gene is TRBJ2-5, the V gene TRBV27; D might be TRBD2 (6 bases). This CDR3 comprises 13 residues. The germline V gene has CDR1 MNHEY and CDR2 SMNVEV (reference sequence). V was cut by 5 bases and J by 5 bases, with 12 bases left in between. The CDR3 protein is CASSPRGSETQYF. The CDR3, as DNA: TGTGCCAGCAGTCCGCGGGGATCGGAGACCCAGTACTTC.

J is TRBJ1-1 and V is TRBV7-2; D uncertain. The ends were cut back, 4 bases at V and 6 bases at J, with 12 bases in the middle. This CDR3 region has 13 residues. From germline, CDR1 is SGHTA and CDR2 FQGNSA. CDR3 in DNA: TGTGCCAGCAGCTCCCTACATCGGGCTGAAGCTTTCTTT. Translating gives CASSSLHRAEAFF.